These 24 T cell receptor beta chains came from one sample sequenced in a study of PD-1 blockade in classical Hodgkin lymphoma. The repertoire was sequenced with immunoSEQ multiplex PCR; TCRdb's copy has only in-frame clones and lacks some. The table has tens of thousands of clones, around 69% seen once; the top ten hold around 2.4%. Time point of the sample: cycle 4 day 1 (C4D1), after five to seven weeks of nivolumab. Brentuximab vedotin exposure varied among the patients, all of whom had relapsed after autologous stem cell transplantation. Sequences were derived from peripheral blood mononuclear cells (PBMCs), sampled before the fourth cycle of nivolumab. The receptors come from a human donor with classical Hodgkin lymphoma.

The rearrangement links TRBV7-9 to TRBJ1-1; 12 bases fit TRBD1. The CDR3 is 17 residues long. V dropped 5 bases and J dropped 2; count of bases not matched to a gene: 9. From germline, CDR1 is SEHNR and CDR2 FQNEAQ (reference sequence). CDR3: CASSPRIGTGGNTEAFF. As DNA, the CDR3 is TGTGCCAGCAGCCCACGAATCGGGACAGGGGGCAACACTGAAGCTTTCTTT.

The rearrangement links TRBV19 to TRBJ2-3; D gene ambiguous. The CDR3 runs 13 residues. Germline CDR1 and CDR2: LNHDA and SQIVND (reference sequence). V was cut by 2 bases and J by 1 base, with 4 bases left in between. The CDR3 DNA is TGTGCCAGTAGTATAACTGGCACAGATACGCAGTATTTT. It is translated as CASSITGTDTQYF.

The sample holds a few counts of this clone. The chain has TRBV18 and TRBJ1-5; D gene ambiguous. CDR1 is KGHSH and CDR2 is LQKENI in the germline V gene. The CDR3 runs to 14 residues. V lost 3 bases and J 7 bases, leaving 13 bases between the germline ends. The CDR3 bases are TGTGCCAGCTCACCTAACGGAATGGACCAGCCCCAGCATTTT. Translation gives CASSPNGMDQPQHF.

This clone was detected only a few times. The V and J genes are TRBV4-1 and TRBJ1-4, with D possibly TRBD1 on 5 matching bases. From germline, CDR1 is MGHRA and CDR2 YSYEKL. Trimming left V 0 bases short and J 5 bases short, with 10 bases between. This CDR3 spans 15 amino acids. In nucleotides, the CDR3 is TGCGCCAGCAGCCAAGATCCCGGGACGAATGAAAAACTGTTTTTT. This translates into CASSQDPGTNEKLFF.

The J gene is TRBJ1-1, the V gene TRBV6-6, with D unresolved. The CDR3 loop spans 14 amino acids. CDR1 and CDR2 from the germline V gene are MNHNY and SVGAGI (reference sequence). Trimming took off 2 bases at V and 7 bases at J, with 14 bases between the two ends. Here the CDR3 DNA reads TGTGCCAGCAGTTACGAGACAAACGGTAGTGAAGCTTTCTTT. It is translated as CASSYETNGSEAFF.

This sequence joins TRBV10-1 and TRBJ1-1, with D uncertain. Per germline, CDR1 WNHNN and CDR2 SYGVQD (reference sequence). Trimming shortened V by 2 bases and J by 1 base, and 8 bases separated the two germline ends. The CDR3 is made up of 14 amino acids. The CDR3 DNA reads TGCGCCAGCAGTGAGACCCGGGGGAACACTGAAGCTTTCTTT. It codes for CASSETRGNTEAFF.

V and J are TRBV7-2 and TRBJ1-2; D remains unclear. The CDR3 totals 14 residues. Germline V gene sequence: CDR1 SGHTA, CDR2 FQGNSA. Trimming took off 1 base at V and 5 bases at J, with 11 bases between the two ends. In DNA, the CDR3 is TGTGCCAGCAGCTTAGACGAGGGTTATTATGGCTACACCTTC. Translation gives CASSLDEGYYGYTF. Together with reference TRBV7-2 and TRBJ1-2, the CDR3 gives the full variable domain: GAGVSQSPSNKVTEKGKDVELRCDPISGHTALYWYRQSLGQGLEFLIYFQGNSAPDKSGLPSDRFSAERTGGSVSTLTIQRTQQEDSAVYLCASSLDEGYYGYTFGSGTRLTVV.

The chain couples TRBV28 to TRBJ2-7, with TRBD2 as a possible D gene (5 bases). The CDR3 is made up of 14 amino acids. Trimming took 5 bases from V and 4 from J, leaving 15 bases between them. Germline assignment: CDR1 MDHEN and CDR2 SYDVKM. The DNA of the CDR3 is TGTGCCAGCAGTACGGGGAGAGCGCGGTACGAGCAGTACTTC. It encodes CASSTGRARYEQYF.

This rearrangement joins TRBV6-1 to TRBJ2-1; D uncertain. V lost 4 bases to trimming and J lost 6 bases, with 16 bases between them. The CDR3 consists of 15 residues. CDR1 and CDR2 from the germline V gene are MNHNS and SASEGT. CDR3 sequence: CASSGSAVRINEQFF. CDR3 nucleotides: TGTGCCAGCAGTGGATCGGCCGTGAGGATCAATGAGCAGTTCTTC.

This clone was detected ten times or more. V usage is TRBV27 and J usage is TRBJ2-7, with 8 bases that match TRBD1. V shed 5 bases, J shed 7 bases, and the junction held 10 bases outside the gene matches. CDR1 and CDR2 (germline): MNHEY, SMNVEV (reference sequence). There are 14 residues in the CDR3. In DNA form, the CDR3 reads TGTGCCAGCAGTCGAACAGGGGGTCTGAGGGAGCAGTACTTC. Amino acid sequence: CASSRTGGLREQYF.

Here the CDR3 reads CASSVGTEPYEQYF. For the CDR3, the DNA is TGTGCCAGCAGCGTGGGGACAGAACCCTACGAGCAGTACTTC. The chain uses TRBV9 and TRBJ2-7; 7 bases map to TRBD1. Germline CDR1 is SGDLS and CDR2 is YYNGEE. There are 14 residues in the CDR3. V trimming: 2 bases; J trimming: 2 bases; junction bases outside the gene matches: 4.

CDR3 sequence (DNA): TGTGCCAGCAATAGCGGGGGATACGGGGAGCTGTTTTTT. Amino acids: CASNSGGYGELFF. The rearrangement links TRBV7-3 to TRBJ2-2, with TRBD2 identical over 9 bases. The V segment lost 7 bases and the J segment 7 bases; nucleotides outside the gene matches: 4. This CDR3 comprises 13 residues. Germline loops: CDR1 SGHTA, CDR2 FQGTGA.

CDR3 in amino acids: CASSYGTARWGEQFF. CDR3 in DNA: TGTGCCAGTAGTTACGGGACGGCCAGGTGGGGTGAGCAGTTCTTC. This sequence joins TRBV19 and TRBJ2-1; D could derive from TRBD1 or TRBD2 (5 bases each). The V gene lost 5 bases and the J gene lost 9 bases, with 20 bases spanning the gap. In germline, CDR1 is LNHDA, CDR2 SQIVND (reference sequence). This CDR3 has 15 residues.

V usage is TRBV6-1 and J usage is TRBJ1-2; no clear D. V was trimmed by 4 bases and J by 4 bases, leaving 13 bases between them. The germline gives CDR1 MNHNS, CDR2 SASEGT. This CDR3 region has 14 residues. The CDR3 DNA is TGTGCCAGCAGTGTAGGAGTTAGACTCTATGGCTACACCTTC. It codes for CASSVGVRLYGYTF.

The V and J genes are TRBV19 and TRBJ2-7; either TRBD1 or TRBD2 may supply D (5 bases each). V lost 5 bases and J lost 3, with 14 bases in between. CDR1 is LNHDA and CDR2 is SQIVND in the germline V gene (reference sequence). CDR3 length: 14 amino acids. DNA of the CDR3: TGTGCCAGTAGTGGGGGTGGAGGCCGCTACGAGCAGTACTTC. Its translation: CASSGGGGRYEQYF.

The CDR3 loop is CSVYRGGEKLFF. DNA of the CDR3: TGCAGCGTATACCGGGGGGGCGAAAAACTGTTTTTT. The chain recombines TRBV29-1 with TRBJ1-4; D is perhaps TRBD1 (6 bases). Between the trimmed V and J ends, which lost 6 bases and 8 bases, there was a span of 13 bases. The CDR3 runs to 12 residues. CDR1 is SQVTM, CDR2 ANQGSEA, per germline.

The V call is TRBV11-2, the J call TRBJ2-1; 7 bases line up with TRBD1. CDR1 is SGHAT and CDR2 is FQNNGV in the germline V gene. The CDR3 is 16 amino acids. Trimming cost V 6 bases and J 5 bases; bases outside gene matches: 13. CDR3 region: CASRSPGQPKNNEQFF. CDR3 in DNA: TGTGCCAGCAGATCCCCGGGACAGCCTAAAAACAATGAGCAGTTCTTC.

The V call is TRBV6-5, the J call TRBJ2-3; 9 bases map to TRBD2. The CDR3 extends over 15 amino acids. The ends lost 3 bases at V and 5 bases at J; junction bases unmatched: 6. CDR1 and CDR2 from the germline V gene are MNHEY and SVGAGI. The CDR3 coding sequence is TGTGCCAGCAGTTATGGCGGGGGGGCCAGAGATACGCAGTATTTT. Encoded protein: CASSYGGGARDTQYF.

There are a few counts of this clone. The gene calls are TRBV6-1 and TRBJ2-7, with 9 nucleotides matching TRBD2. Germline V gene data show CDR1 as MNHNS and CDR2 as SASEGT. The J segment lost 3 bases and the V segment lost 8 bases, leaving 11 bases of the junction unmatched. This CDR3 comprises 15 residues. The CDR3 sequence: CASQLERGAYYEQYF. As DNA, the CDR3 is TGTGCCAGCCAACTAGAGCGGGGGGCCTACTACGAGCAGTACTTC.

The rearrangement joins TRBV10-3 to TRBJ2-7; D is undetermined. The V gene lost 3 bases and the J gene lost 3 bases, with 15 bases spanning the gap. Germline assignment: CDR1 ENHRY and CDR2 SYGVKD. The CDR3 is 15 residues long. The CDR3 nucleotides are TGTGCCATCAGTGATTTTAGGTCAGTGTTCTACGAGCAGTACTTC. This translates into CAISDFRSVFYEQYF.

The CDR3 region has the DNA TGTGCCAGCAGTTTAGGTAGGGGATCCTACGAGCAGTACTTC. This gives the protein CASSLGRGSYEQYF. This rearrangement joins TRBV28 to TRBJ2-7; a weak D match, TRBD1 (5 bases). Looked up from germline, CDR1 is MDHEN and CDR2 is SYDVKM. The CDR3 extends over 14 amino acids. V dropped 2 bases and J dropped 1 base, with 9 bases sitting between them.

V and J are TRBV5-6 and TRBJ2-2; D is unresolved. With 5 bases removed from V and 6 bases from J, the gap between germline ends came to 14 bases. The CDR3 length is 14 residues. Germline-derived CDR1 and CDR2 are SGHDT and YYEEEE. In DNA, the CDR3 is TGTGCCAGCAGGGCGTCCCTTTCCCCCGGGGAGCTGTTTTTT. Protein: CASRASLSPGELFF.

This clone was recorded a few times. The J gene is TRBJ2-5, the V gene TRBV5-1, with D hard to call. The germline V gene has CDR1 SGHRS and CDR2 YFSETQ. Between the trimmed V and J ends, which lost 4 bases and 2 bases, there was a span of 12 bases. This CDR3 spans 14 amino acids. DNA of the CDR3: TGCGCCAGCAGCCCGGCGGTGGGTCAAGAGACCCAGTACTTC. Protein sequence: CASSPAVGQETQYF.

The chain is built from TRBV27 and TRBJ2-1; weak D call: TRBD1 (6 bases). V lost 5 bases to trimming and J lost 8 bases, with 13 bases between them. This CDR3 has 13 residues. Per the germline V gene, CDR1 is MNHEY and CDR2 is SMNVEV (reference sequence). As DNA, the CDR3 is TGTGCCAGCAGTCCTACAGGGCTGGATGAGCAGTTCTTC. This codes for CASSPTGLDEQFF.